This T cell receptor (beta chain) came from a study of blood T cell repertoires in COVID-19. Whole-study context: T cells, B-cell-depleted T cells, or PBMCs supplied cDNA or gDNA.

In the original workflow: Counts of nucleated cells, estimated from reference gene primer amplification, were obtained. Assay: immunoSEQ multiplex PCR; the TCRdb copy retains only in-frame clones and omits some. That table furnishes V, J and clone size, whereas the DNA furnished D and trimming. The profile shows more than 200,000 clones, about 90% of them singletons. This clone was found a few times. This CDR3 contains 15 residues. The sequence was collected from a man of 80 years or more with acute or convalescent COVID-19. Sequencing input: peripheral blood. The chain uses TRBV21-1 and TRBJ2-7; the DNA was not used to check the table's D call, TRBD2. TRBV21-1 is recorded as a pseudogene. The CDR3 DNA sequence: TGTGCCAGCAGCAATAGTAGCGGGAGGGCTGGAGAGCAGTACTTC. Encoded protein: CASSNSSGRAGEQYF.